The clone carrying this T cell receptor (beta chain) has a handful of counts. This sample was taken from a study of T cell changes during pregnancy in multiple sclerosis. Repertoires were generated with immunoSEQ multiplex PCR, while TCRdb's copy carries only in-frame clones and drops some. The data contain tens of thousands of clones, 91% of them singletons. This clonotype was obtained from a female donor in good health, enrolled as a control in a pregnancy study. The specimen comprised CD4+ T cells from peripheral blood mononuclear cells, sampled in the second trimester of pregnancy.

CDR3 sequence: CASSHIRDSSPLHF. The CDR3 nucleotides are TGTGCCAGTAGTCATATCAGGGATAGTTCACCCCTCCACTTT. V usage is TRBV19 and J usage is TRBJ1-6; D might be TRBD1 (5 bases). V dropped 5 bases and J dropped 9 bases, with 14 bases sitting between them. CDR1 is LNHDA and CDR2 is SQIVND in the germline V gene (reference sequence). This CDR3 contains 14 residues.